This entry lists 9 T cell receptor beta chains sequenced from one sample in a study of OX40 agonist ivuxolimab in advanced cancers. Repertoires were generated with immunoSEQ multiplex PCR, while TCRdb's copy carries only in-frame clones and drops some. The sample has approximately 73,000 clones, roughly 87% seen once; the top ten hold 1.3%. The sequencing used CD4+ or CD8+ T cells sorted from blood, collected in a trial of the OX40 agonist ivuxolimab. The receptors come from an adult with an advanced solid tumor such as melanoma, head and neck, liver or kidney cancer.

The chain uses TRBV18 and TRBJ2-1; D perhaps matches TRBD2 (6 bases). The CDR3 extends over 14 amino acids. The germline V gene encodes CDR1 KGHSH and CDR2 LQKENI. V lost 2 bases, J lost 2 bases, and 7 bases lay in between. The chain's CDR3 is CASSPGTPYNEQFF. DNA for the CDR3: TGTGCCAGCTCACCAGGGACTCCCTACAATGAGCAGTTCTTC.

To note about this clone: Other DNA sequences in this specimen translate into the identical CDR3. V and J are TRBV19 and TRBJ1-2; 8 bases line up with TRBD1. Germline V gene lookup returns CDR1 LNHDA and CDR2 SQIVND (reference sequence). V dropped 1 base and J dropped 2; count of bases not matched to a gene: 0. The CDR3 spans 14 residues. CDR3 bases: TGTGCCAGTAGTATAGGGACAGGGAACTATGGCTACACCTTC. Translated, it gives CASSIGTGNYGYTF.

In this sample, this clone turned up once. V usage is TRBV6-1 and J usage is TRBJ1-3; D remains ambiguous. There are 13 residues in the CDR3. Deletions cut 6 bases from V and 0 bases from J, with 6 bases between. The germline V gene has CDR1 MNHNS and CDR2 SASEGT. CDR3 in amino acids: CASSRNSGNTIYF. The CDR3 coding sequence is TGTGCCAGCAGCCGGAACTCTGGAAACACCATATATTTT.

This sequence joins TRBV5-1 and TRBJ1-5; a weak D match, TRBD1 (5 bases). CDR1 and CDR2 from the germline V gene are SGHRS and YFSETQ. Trimming took off 2 bases at V and 5 bases at J, with 14 bases between the two ends. CDR3 size: 15 residues. The CDR3 sequence: CASSFEWGQDQPQHF. CDR3 DNA sequence: TGCGCCAGCAGCTTCGAGTGGGGCCAGGATCAGCCCCAGCATTTT.

The chain links TRBV11-3 to TRBJ2-1, with 8 bases matching TRBD2. Trimming cost V 1 base and J 5 bases; bases outside gene matches: 4. The germline V gene encodes CDR1 SGHNT and CDR2 YENEEA. The CDR3 spans 15 residues. CDR3 amino acids: CASSLGTSRDNEQFF. The CDR3 DNA reads TGTGCCAGCAGCTTAGGGACTAGCAGGGACAATGAGCAGTTCTTC.

The chain joins TRBV18 to TRBJ2-1; D ambiguous. This CDR3 spans 13 amino acids. Germline CDR1 is KGHSH and CDR2 is LQKENI. Trimming left V 2 bases short and J 4 bases short, with 6 bases between. DNA of the CDR3: TGTGCCAGCTCACCAGCACAATACAATGAGCAGTTCTTC. Protein sequence: CASSPAQYNEQFF.

The chain couples TRBV27 to TRBJ1-2; TRBD1 is a possible D gene (6 bases). The CDR3 has 13 amino acids. V was shortened by 6 bases and J by 8 bases, with 16 bases between the two germline ends. CDR1 is MNHEY, CDR2 SMNVEV, per germline (reference sequence). The CDR3 is CASRKEGGGGYTF. The CDR3, as DNA: TGTGCCAGCAGAAAGGAGGGGGGCGGGGGCTACACCTTC.

This clone appeared a single time. J is TRBJ2-1 and V is TRBV9, with D perhaps being TRBD1 or TRBD2 (5 bases each). CDR3 size: 13 residues. V shed 3 bases and J shed 6 bases, with 10 bases lying between them. Germline CDR1 reads SGDLS; CDR2 reads YYNGEE. The CDR3 loop is CASSAGTSNEQFF. Written as DNA, the CDR3 is TGTGCCAGCAGCGCTGGGACCAGCAATGAGCAGTTCTTC.

The chain uses TRBV6-1 and TRBJ2-2; D gene unclear. With 5 bases removed from V and 9 bases from J, the gap between germline ends came to 7 bases. Germline CDR1 reads MNHNS; CDR2 reads SASEGT. This CDR3 is built from 11 residues. The CDR3 DNA is TGTGCCAGCAGTCAAATCCGGGAGCTGTTTTTT. This gives the protein CASSQIRELFF.